This T cell receptor (beta chain) came from a study of Graves' ophthalmopathy and Graves' hyperthyroidism. Beta-chain TCR CDR3 regions were amplified from RNA transcripts. The library came from an HTBI-primed first-round RT-PCR and a second-round multiplex PCR. Each CDR3 protein gets one entry after TCRdb re-called the multiplex PCR reads with MiXCR. The data contain over 500,000 distinct CDR3 sequences, about 20% of them singletons. V lost 1 base to trimming and J lost 4 bases, with 13 bases between them. This CDR3 region has 14 residues. Germline assignment: CDR1 DFQATT and CDR2 SNEGSKA (reference sequence). Newly diagnosed hyperthyroidism donors, aged 18 to 65, duration under 2 months.

The V call is TRBV20-1, the J call TRBJ1-2, with D possibly matching TRBD1 (5 bases). The origin of this receptor is a woman between 18 and 30 years old with stable Graves' hyperthyroidism. Some clones in this sample may be carry-over from other donors' samples. The sample taken for sequencing was peripheral blood. CDR3 protein: CSARVPGAPYGYTF. The CDR3 DNA is TGCAGTGCTAGAGTACCCGGGGCCCCCTATGGCTACACCTTC.